This T cell receptor beta chain came from a study of T cells in Graves' hyperthyroidism and ophthalmopathy. Regarding the study as a whole: From stable hyperthyroidism, ophthalmopathy was set apart by a 13 V-J model.

Patients affected by ophthalmopathy presented a Clinical Activity Score of at least 3, a NOSPECS grade of at least 4, and disease duration below 3 months. Fresh 10 ml peripheral blood yielded PBMCs. Researchers took RNA transcripts and amplified the TCR beta CDR3 regions from them. First-round RT-PCR targeting the TCR CDR3 was performed with the HTBI primer set. TCRdb re-called the multiplex PCR reads with MiXCR, one entry per CDR3 protein. Here the sample spans 400,000 or so distinct CDR3 sequences, approximately 15% being singletons. The sample holds many counts of this clonotype. The antigen is undetermined. Germline V gene data show CDR1 as MNHEY and CDR2 as SMNVEV (reference sequence). V gave up 0 bases and J gave up 3 bases, with 9 bases separating them. The CDR3 loop spans 15 amino acids.

The chain joins TRBV27 to TRBJ1-5; weak D call: TRBD1 (6 bases). The sequence derives from a woman aged 25 to 45 with Graves' ophthalmopathy. Source material: blood. The CDR3 nucleotides read TGTGCCAGCAGTTTATCGGGGGCCGCCAATCAGCCCCAGCATTTT. Translation: CASSLSGAANQPQHF.